Listed here are 20 T cell receptor beta chains from one sample, sequenced in a study of beta chain features in type 1 diabetes. Expressed TCRB transcripts were sequenced after all isolated RNA was converted to cDNA. This table comes from immunoSEQ multiplex PCR, and its TCRdb copy is limited to in-frame clones, with some not included. The sample lists just over 450,000 clones, roughly 30% occurring once. Sequenced sample: naive CD4+ T cells from blood. The receptors originated from a man aged 18 to 30 in good health.

Note on this clone: One end of the junction does not line up with germline, which may come from a read error. The chain recombines TRBV7-7 with TRBJ2-7; 7 positions agree with TRBD1. Per germline, CDR1 SSHAT and CDR2 FNYEAQ (reference sequence). This CDR3 comprises 15 residues. CDR3 sequence (DNA): TGTGCTAGCAGCTTAGCCCCAGGGGGACCCTACGAGCAGTACTTC. Residues: CASSLAPGGPYEQYF.

The chain uses TRBV11-2 and TRBJ1-2; the D is unclear. The V gene's germline CDR1 is SGHAT and CDR2 FQNNGV. Trimming shortened V by 5 bases and J by 5 bases, and 6 bases separated the two germline ends. The CDR3 contains 11 residues. CDR3 coding DNA: TGTGCCAGCAGCGCGGGGTATGGCTACACCTTC. Encoded protein: CASSAGYGYTF.

The chain links TRBV30 to TRBJ2-7; unclear D gene. With 0 bases removed from V and 7 bases from J, the gap between germline ends came to 7 bases. Germline CDR1 and CDR2: GTSNPN and SVGIG (reference sequence). The CDR3 is 11 residues long. CDR3 nucleotides: TGTGCCTGGAGTGTAAAGAATGAGCAGTACTTC. The encoded protein is CAWSVKNEQYF.

This chain connects TRBV5-1 to TRBJ2-4; possible D gene TRBD1, 6 bases. This CDR3 region has 14 residues. The V end lost 4 bases, the J end lost 2 bases, and 10 bases lay between the germline ends. Germline CDR1 reads SGHRS; CDR2 reads YFSETQ. The CDR3 DNA sequence: TGCGCCAGCAGCACTCAGGGGACCAAAAACATTCAGTACTTC. This codes for CASSTQGTKNIQYF.

Concerning this clone itself: Other DNA sequences in this specimen translate into the identical CDR3. The chain couples TRBV11-2 to TRBJ2-5; D gene uncertain. Germline V gene lookup returns CDR1 SGHAT and CDR2 FQNNGV. V lost 5 bases to trimming and J lost 2 bases, with 3 bases between them. The CDR3 contains 11 residues. This chain's CDR3 is CASSRQETQYF. In DNA form, the CDR3 reads TGTGCCAGCAGCCGACAAGAGACCCAGTACTTC.

About this clone itself: This specimen includes other DNA sequences encoding the same CDR3. This sequence joins TRBV30 and TRBJ2-2; D possibly uses TRBD1 or TRBD2 (5 bases each). Between the trimmed V and J ends, which lost 2 bases and 6 bases, there was a span of 10 bases. The CDR3 sequence is 13 residues long. Germline V lookup: CDR1 GTSNPN, CDR2 SVGIG (reference sequence). The CDR3 sequence is CAWSSRGAGELFF. In DNA, the CDR3 is TGTGCCTGGAGTTCCCGGGGCGCCGGGGAGCTGTTTTTT.

V usage is TRBV19 and J usage is TRBJ1-2; 9 bases match TRBD1. Germline V lookup: CDR1 LNHDA, CDR2 SQIVND (reference sequence). The CDR3 spans 13 residues. The ends lost 3 bases at V and 8 bases at J; junction bases unmatched: 4. CDR3 coding DNA: TGTGCCAGTAGTATTTGGACAGGGGCCGGCTACACCTTC. Translation gives CASSIWTGAGYTF.

The chain has TRBV5-1 and TRBJ2-2; 7 nucleotides agree with TRBD1. J lost 5 bases, V lost 3 bases, and 1 base had no gene match. The length of the CDR3 is 13 residues. Germline values: CDR1 SGHRS, CDR2 YFSETQ. The DNA of the CDR3 is TGCGCCAGCAGCTCACAGGGGACCGGGGAGCTGTTTTTT. Encoded protein: CASSSQGTGELFF.

V is TRBV7-3 and J is TRBJ2-1, with 9 bases identical to TRBD2. The J segment lost 3 bases and the V segment lost 5 bases, leaving 5 bases of the junction unmatched. The germline CDR1 and CDR2 sequences are SGHTA and FQGTGA. There are 15 residues in the CDR3. The CDR3 spells CASSQRLADYNEQFF. In DNA, the CDR3 is TGTGCCAGCAGCCAGCGACTAGCGGACTACAATGAGCAGTTCTTC.

This sequence joins TRBV30 and TRBJ2-2; 8 bases match TRBD1. Germline CDR1 reads GTSNPN; CDR2 reads SVGIG (reference sequence). The CDR3 has 15 residues. The V gene end was trimmed by 1 base and the J gene end by 6 bases; junction bases not matched to a gene: 7. The CDR3 reads CAWSGGQVVAGELFF. CDR3 coding DNA: TGTGCCTGGAGTGGGGGACAGGTTGTTGCCGGGGAGCTGTTTTTT.

V and J are TRBV7-2 and TRBJ2-3; 9 nucleotides line up with TRBD2. Germline CDR1 is SGHTA and CDR2 is FQGNSA. The CDR3 has 16 residues. The trim removed 4 bases at V and 2 bases at J, leaving 7 bases unmatched. CDR3 nucleotide sequence: TGTGCCAGCAGCTCCCGTAGCGGGAGAATCACAGATACGCAGTATTTT. This gives the protein CASSSRSGRITDTQYF.

This clone came up a few times. The chain recombines TRBV7-2 with TRBJ1-2; 8 bases map to TRBD1. In germline, CDR1 is SGHTA, CDR2 FQGNSA. The CDR3 extends over 13 amino acids. V lost 5 bases to trimming and J lost 8 bases; unmatched junction nucleotides: 7. The CDR3 coding sequence is TGTGCCAGCAGCCCGGACAGGGAAGGGGGCTACACCTTC. This codes for CASSPDREGGYTF.

J is TRBJ2-5 and V is TRBV9; D unclear. V was clipped by 0 bases and J by 5 bases, with 11 bases between them. CDR1 and CDR2 (germline): SGDLS, YYNGEE. The CDR3 sequence is 14 residues long. DNA of the CDR3: TGTGCCAGCAGCGTAGAGTCAGGAAGGGAGACCCAGTACTTC. It encodes CASSVESGRETQYF.

This clone was found a few times. CDR3 amino acids: CSVEDSGNEKLFF. DNA for the CDR3: TGCAGCGTTGAAGATTCAGGGAACGAAAAACTGTTTTTT. The V call is TRBV29-1, the J call TRBJ1-4, with D tentatively TRBD1 (5 bases). This CDR3 contains 13 residues. The V and J ends lost 0 bases and 8 bases respectively, with 10 bases between them. Germline-derived CDR1 and CDR2 are SQVTM and ANQGSEA.

A few counts support this clone. The V gene is TRBV30, the J gene TRBJ1-3; D is uncertain. Germline loops: CDR1 GTSNPN, CDR2 SVGIG (reference sequence). V shed 1 base and J shed 1 base, with 2 bases lying between them. The CDR3 is 12 amino acids. CDR3 region: CAWSGSGNTIYF. The CDR3 DNA sequence: TGTGCCTGGAGTGGATCTGGAAACACCATATATTTT.

The chain couples TRBV2 to TRBJ1-2; D gene ambiguous. The CDR3 is made up of 11 amino acids. Germline assignment: CDR1 SNHLY and CDR2 FYNNEI. The V end was cut by 5 bases, the J end by 8 bases, with 9 bases between. CDR3 nucleotides: TGTGCCAGCAGTCCCGAGGAAGGCTACACCTTC. This sequence encodes CASSPEEGYTF.

This clone was seen a handful of times. The CDR3 protein is CSAYSGTDTQYF. The CDR3 bases are TGCAGCGCATATAGCGGCACAGATACGCAGTATTTT. The chain joins TRBV29-1 to TRBJ2-3, with D possibly matching TRBD2 (5 bases). V was clipped by 7 bases and J by 1 base, with 9 bases between them. Germline CDR1 SQVTM, CDR2 ANQGSEA. The CDR3 is made up of 12 amino acids.

A few counts support this clone. The chain is built from TRBV10-3 and TRBJ1-2; TRBD1 matches 7 bases. The germline V gene has CDR1 ENHRY and CDR2 SYGVKD. Germline trimming cut 8 bases from V and 4 bases from J; bases unmatched to any gene: 22. The CDR3 spans 18 residues. CDR3 residues: CAIPGTPRTGGSLYGYTF. The CDR3 DNA reads as TGTGCCATCCCGGGGACCCCCAGGACAGGAGGATCCCTCTATGGCTACACCTTC.

The genes are TRBV7-2 and TRBJ2-2; D gene uncertain. V gave up 3 bases and J gave up 6 bases, with 14 bases separating them. Germline CDR1 SGHTA, CDR2 FQGNSA. The CDR3 is 15 residues long. The DNA of the CDR3 is TGTGCCAGCAGCTTTGGCTACTCAAATGCCGGGGAGCTGTTTTTT. Its translation: CASSFGYSNAGELFF.

V is TRBV10-3 and J is TRBJ2-3; D gene ambiguous. V was clipped by 10 bases and J by 6 bases, with 11 bases between them. In germline, CDR1 is ENHRY, CDR2 SYGVKD. The length of the CDR3 is 11 residues. The CDR3 region has the DNA TGTGCCACAAGCCGGGCTGATACGCAGTATTTT. This encodes CATSRADTQYF.